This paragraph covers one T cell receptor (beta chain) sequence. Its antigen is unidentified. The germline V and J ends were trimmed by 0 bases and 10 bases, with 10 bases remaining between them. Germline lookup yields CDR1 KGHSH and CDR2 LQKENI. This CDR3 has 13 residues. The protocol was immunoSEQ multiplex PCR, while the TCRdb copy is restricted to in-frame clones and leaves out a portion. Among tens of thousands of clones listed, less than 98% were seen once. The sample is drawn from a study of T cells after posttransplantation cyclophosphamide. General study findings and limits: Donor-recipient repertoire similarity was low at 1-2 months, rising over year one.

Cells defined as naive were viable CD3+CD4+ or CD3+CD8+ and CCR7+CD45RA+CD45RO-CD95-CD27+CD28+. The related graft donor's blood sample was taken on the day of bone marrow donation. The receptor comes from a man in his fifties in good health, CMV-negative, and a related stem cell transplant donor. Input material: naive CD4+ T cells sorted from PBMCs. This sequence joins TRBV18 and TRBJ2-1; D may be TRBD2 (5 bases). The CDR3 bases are TGTGCCAGCTCACCACCTGGCGGGTTCGAGCAGTTCTTC. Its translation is CASSPPGGFEQFF.